Below, 9 T cell receptor beta chains from the same sample are listed, as sequenced in a study of immune characterization of retroperitoneal liposarcoma. TCRdb re-derived calls from the PCR reads in MiXCR, one entry per CDR3 protein. The sample lists over 15,000 distinct CDR3 sequences; approximately 35% were seen once. The sample comprised blood. All receptors come from a male donor with retroperitoneal liposarcoma.

The chain carries TRBV7-6 and TRBJ2-1; 8 nucleotides match TRBD1. The better agreement between TRBJ2-4 and the DNA end casts doubt on the J call. This CDR3 region has 17 residues. Looked up from germline, CDR1 is SGHVS and CDR2 is FNYEAQ. In DNA, the CDR3 is TGTGCCAGCAGCCCCCACGCAGGACAGGGAGCCAAAAACATTCAGTACTTC. Translation: CASSPHAGQGAKNIQYF.

This clonotype appeared a few times. The chain carries TRBV7-2 and TRBJ2-1; 14 nucleotides agree with TRBD2. The J call is doubtful: the DNA matches TRBJ2-7 better. The CDR3 loop spans 14 amino acids. The germline V gene has CDR1 SGHTA and CDR2 FQGNSA. This CDR3 is CASRPTSGRDEQYF. CDR3 coding DNA: TGTGCCAGCCGCCCGACTAGCGGGAGGGATGAGCAGTACTTC.

There are a few counts of this clonotype. The rearrangement joins TRBV27 to TRBJ2-3; D gene unclear. V shed 8 bases and J shed 1 base, with 13 bases lying between them. The CDR3 has 14 amino acids. Germline-derived CDR1 and CDR2 are MNHEY and SMNVEV (reference sequence). CDR3 residues: CASWYSGGTDTQYF. Written as DNA, the CDR3 is TGTGCCAGCTGGTATAGTGGGGGCACAGATACGCAGTATTTT.

This rearrangement joins TRBV6-5 to TRBJ1-2, with D perhaps TRBD1 (5 bases). Per the germline V gene, CDR1 is MNHEY and CDR2 is SVGAGI. This CDR3 comprises 15 residues. Trimming pared 0 bases from V and 3 bases from J, leaving 11 bases between. The CDR3 is CASSYSFRGDYGYTF. CDR3 in DNA: TGTGCCAGCAGTTACTCGTTCCGGGGGGACTATGGCTACACCTTC.

The chain combines TRBV6-1 with TRBJ2-1; D ambiguous. This CDR3 has 14 amino acids. Germline V gives CDR1 MNHNS, CDR2 SASEGT. Trimming cost V 4 bases and J 13 bases, with 20 bases left between them. CDR3 bases: TGTGCCAGCAGTGTGTCACTTTACCAAGAGACCCAGTTCTTC. Its protein is CASSVSLYQETQFF.

As concerns this clonotype: This may arise from a read error, as a much more abundant clone is one base away. The chain uses TRBV7-6 and TRBJ2-7, with a possible D match to TRBD2 (6 bases). V was pared by 1 base and J by 10 bases, with 14 bases between. The CDR3 is 13 amino acids. The V gene's germline CDR1 is SGHVS and CDR2 FNYEAQ. The CDR3 nucleotides read TGTGCCAGCAGCTTAGAGGGACTGGGGACCCAGTACGTC. Protein product: CASSLEGLGTQYV.

Ten or more counts support this clonotype. The chain recombines TRBV6-8 with TRBJ2-7; the D gene is possibly TRBD1 (5 bases). Trimming took 4 bases from V and 4 from J, leaving 26 bases between them. Germline V gives CDR1 MNHGY, CDR2 SAAAGT. The CDR3 sequence is 18 residues long. The CDR3 coding sequence is TGTGCCAGCAGTTTAAGGGGTCCTAGGGTGCGACGTCCGTACGAGCAGTACTTC. It is translated as CASSLRGPRVRRPYEQYF.

The chain is built from TRBV11-2 and TRBJ2-3; TRBD2 matches 10 bases. Unmatched junction bases numbered 12, after V lost 8 bases and J lost 7 bases. Germline V lookup: CDR1 SGHAT, CDR2 FQNNGV. The CDR3 has 15 residues. The CDR3 nucleotides read TGTGCCAGCCGCACTCCAGCGGGAGGGCCTTATACGCAGTATTTT. It encodes CASRTPAGGPYTQYF.

This clonotype was detected only once. The V call is TRBV27, the J call TRBJ2-6, with D unclear. CDR1 and CDR2 from the germline V gene are MNHEY and SMNVEV (reference sequence). The germline V and J ends were trimmed by 3 bases and 0 bases, with 3 bases remaining between them. This CDR3 region has 14 residues. This chain's CDR3 is CASSFSSGANVLTF. The CDR3 bases are TGTGCCAGCAGTTTCAGCTCTGGGGCCAACGTCCTGACTTTC. The variable domain in full, completed from reference TRBV27 and TRBJ2-6, reads EAQVTQNPRYLITVTGKKLTVTCSQNMNHEYMSWYRQDPGLGLRQIYYSMNVEVTDKGDVPEGYKVSRKEKRNFPLILESPSPNQTSLYFCASSFSSGANVLTFGAGSRLTVL.